The rows below give T cell receptor beta chains drawn from one sample of a study of T cells in pancreatic ductal adenocarcinoma. Only in-frame clones appear in the TCRdb table, and some are missing; sequencing was by immunoSEQ multiplex PCR. The table includes around 94,000 clones, about 95% detected once. Sequencing was performed on PBMCs. The receptors come from a human donor with pancreatic ductal adenocarcinoma. CDR3s include the opening cysteine and the closing phenylalanine or tryptophan. Each record gives: V gene, clone size, J gene, D gene, CDR3 DNA, CDR3 protein. The D gene is left open where the match is weak. Some rows have no size entry. The others give once, few or many, or a class for an expanded clone.

TRBV7-9,-,TRBJ2-7,TRBD2,TGTGCCAGCAGCTTCGGGACTAGCGGTACCTACGAGCAGTACTTC,CASSFGTSGTYEQYF
TRBV6-5,-,TRBJ2-1,TRBD2,TGTGCCAGCAGACTACTAGCGGAGGGGGATGAGCAGTTCTTC,CASRLLAEGDEQFF
TRBV5-1,-,TRBJ2-7,TRBD2,TGCGCCAGCAGCTTATCTAGCGGACCTAGCTACGAGCAGTACTTC,CASSLSSGPSYEQYF
TRBV5-1,once,TRBJ2-1,-,TGCGCCAGCAGCTTGGTGGCAGAACCCTACAATGAGCAGTTCTTC,CASSLVAEPYNEQFF
TRBV27,-,TRBJ2-1,-,TGTGCCAGCAGTCAGGGTTCCTACAATGAGCAGTTCTTC,CASSQGSYNEQFF
TRBV11-2,-,TRBJ2-6,TRBD1,TGTGCCAGCATCAGGACAGGGGGCTCCTCTGGGGCCAACGTCCTGACTTTC,CASIRTGGSSGANVLTF
TRBV5-6,-,TRBJ2-7,TRBD2,TGTGCCAGCAGCTTAGCGGGACTAGCGGGAGCTTACGAGCAGTACTTC,CASSLAGLAGAYEQYF
TRBV9,-,TRBJ2-1,TRBD2,TGTGCCAGCAGCCAGGGACTAGCGGGAGGGGAGCAGTTCTTC,CASSQGLAGGEQFF
TRBV7-3,-,TRBJ2-7,TRBD2,TGTGCCAGCAGCCCCCGCTCCCCAACTAGCGGGAGGGGCCCCGTTTACGAGCAGTACTTC,CASSPRSPTSGRGPVYEQYF
TRBV7-2,-,TRBJ2-7,TRBD1,TGTGCCAGCAGCCCGGGACAGGGGATCGACGAGCAGTACTTC,CASSPGQGIDEQYF
TRBV5-1,-,TRBJ2-1,TRBD2,TGCGCCAGCAAAGTTGGGCCCGCGGGGGGCTCCTACAATGAGCAGTTCTTC,CASKVGPAGGSYNEQFF
TRBV28,-,TRBJ1-3,-,TGTGCCAGCAAACATTCTGGAAACACCATATATTTT,CASKHSGNTIYF
TRBV6-1,-,TRBJ2-1,-,TGTGCCAGCAAGACGCCTAGCTCCTACAATGAGCAGTTCTTC,CASKTPSSYNEQFF
TRBV4-2,-,TRBJ2-7,TRBD2,TGTGCCAGCAGCCAGGATGCTAGCGGGAGCACCTACGAGCAGTACTTC,CASSQDASGSTYEQYF
TRBV28,-,TRBJ2-2,TRBD1,TGTGCCAGCACCGAGGACAGGGACACCGGGGAGCTGTTTTTT,CASTEDRDTGELFF
TRBV14,-,TRBJ1-2,-,TGTGCCAGCAGCCAAGATCGGAGGGGCTACACCTTC,CASSQDRRGYTF
TRBV30,-,TRBJ1-5,-,TGTGCCTGGAGTTCTGGCAGCAATCAGCCCCAGCATTTT,CAWSSGSNQPQHF
TRBV25-1,-,TRBJ2-3,-,TGTGCCAGCAGTGATTGGGTAGCGGAAAGGAGGGATACGCAGTATTTT,CASSDWVAERRDTQYF
TRBV11-2,-,TRBJ2-4,TRBD1,TGTGCCAGCAGCTTGGACAGGAACATTCAGTACTTC,CASSLDRNIQYF
TRBV27,-,TRBJ1-5,-,TGTGCCAGCAGTTTACCTGACCGCGGGGCGCAGCCCCAGCATTTT,CASSLPDRGAQPQHF
TRBV9,once,TRBJ1-1,TRBD1,TGTGCCAGCAGCCCCCTCCACACGGAGGGGGCATTGGCTTTCTTT,CASSPLHTEGALAFF
TRBV29-1,once,TRBJ2-3,-,TGCAGCGTTGGGTCAGCGGATGGCACAGATACGCAGTATTTT,CSVGSADGTDTQYF